The clone carrying this T cell receptor (beta chain) has ten or more counts. The data were obtained in a study of early T cells in non-severe SARS-CoV-2 infection. Unique molecular identifiers tagged individual cDNA molecules. One entry per CDR3 protein, called by TCRdb with MiXCR from the 5' RACE reads. The sample lists approximately 73,000 distinct CDR3 sequences, approximately 10% occurring once. Trimming removed 1 base from V and 4 bases from J; junction bases left unmatched: 4. Germline V CDR1 and CDR2: LGHDT, YNNKEL (reference sequence). The CDR3 totals 17 residues. Material for sequencing was whole blood. V usage is TRBV3-1 and J usage is TRBJ2-2, with 12 bases aligning to TRBD2. The TCR comes from an adult who was a healthcare worker with PCR-confirmed SARS-CoV-2 infection or an uninfected control (not recorded which). Written as DNA, the CDR3 is TGTGCCAGCAGCCAAGGACTAGCGGGGGACCCCACCGGGGAGCTGTTTTTT. This sequence encodes CASSQGLAGDPTGELFF.